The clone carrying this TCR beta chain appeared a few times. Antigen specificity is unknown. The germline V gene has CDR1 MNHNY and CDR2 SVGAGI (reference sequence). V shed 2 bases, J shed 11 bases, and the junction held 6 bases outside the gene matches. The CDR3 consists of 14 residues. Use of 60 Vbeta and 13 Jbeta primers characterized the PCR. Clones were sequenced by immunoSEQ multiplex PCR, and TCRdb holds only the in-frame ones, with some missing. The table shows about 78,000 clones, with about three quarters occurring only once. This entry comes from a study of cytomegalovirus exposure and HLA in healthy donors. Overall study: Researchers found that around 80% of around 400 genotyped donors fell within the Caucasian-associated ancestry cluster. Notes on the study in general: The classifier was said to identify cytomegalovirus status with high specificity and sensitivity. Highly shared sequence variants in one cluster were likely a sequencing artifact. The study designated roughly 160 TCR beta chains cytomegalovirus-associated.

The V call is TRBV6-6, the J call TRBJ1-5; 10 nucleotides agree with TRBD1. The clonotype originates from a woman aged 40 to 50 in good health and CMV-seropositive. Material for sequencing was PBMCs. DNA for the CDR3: TGTGCCAGCAGTTACGGGACAGGGGCTCGGGCCCAGCATTTT. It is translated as CASSYGTGARAQHF.